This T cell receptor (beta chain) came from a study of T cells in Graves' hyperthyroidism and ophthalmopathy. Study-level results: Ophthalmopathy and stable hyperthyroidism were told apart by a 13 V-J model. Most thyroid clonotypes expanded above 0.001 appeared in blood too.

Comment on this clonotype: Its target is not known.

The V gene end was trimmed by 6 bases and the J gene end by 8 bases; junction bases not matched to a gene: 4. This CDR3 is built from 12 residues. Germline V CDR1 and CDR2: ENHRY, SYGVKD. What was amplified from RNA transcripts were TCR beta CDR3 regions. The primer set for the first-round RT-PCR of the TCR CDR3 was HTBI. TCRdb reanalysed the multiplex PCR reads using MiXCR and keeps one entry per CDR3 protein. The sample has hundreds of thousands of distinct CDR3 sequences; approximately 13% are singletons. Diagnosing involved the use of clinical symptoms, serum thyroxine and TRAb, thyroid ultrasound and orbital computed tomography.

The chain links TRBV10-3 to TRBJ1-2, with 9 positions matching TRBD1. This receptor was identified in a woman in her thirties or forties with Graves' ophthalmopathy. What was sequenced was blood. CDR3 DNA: TGTGCCATCAGGGACAGGGGTCGCGGCTACACCTTC. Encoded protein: CAIRDRGRGYTF.